The clone carrying this TCR beta chain was picked up a small number of times. Antigen: not known. Synthesis of cDNA was accomplished via 5'RACE employing 10-nucleotide random UMIs. TCRdb used MiXCR to reprocess the 5' RACE reads, holding one entry per CDR3 protein. Of about 23,000 distinct CDR3 sequences listed, less than 15% are singletons. The data were obtained in a study of neurological immune-mediated disorders. Study-wide points: The level of TCR clonal expansion was highest in patients with HTLV-1-associated myelopathy and lowest in multiple sclerosis, where it fell below the level seen in healthy controls. The study found no CDR3 amino acid sequences shared by expanded clones across subjects, suggesting private repertoires in all groups.

Germline-derived CDR1 and CDR2 are LGHNA and YNFKEQ. V dropped 2 bases and J dropped 5; count of bases not matched to a gene: 7. The CDR3 length is 15 residues. For the unsorted libraries, 2 million PBMCs stored at -80 C served as input. The receptor was isolated from a woman aged 60-70 years with HTLV-1-associated myelopathy (HAM/TSP). The sequenced material came from PBMCs. The chain recombines TRBV4-2 with TRBJ1-1; 8 positions agree with TRBD1. The CDR3 is CASSQHRDRRTEAFF. As DNA, the CDR3 is TGTGCCAGCAGCCAACATAGGGACAGGAGAACTGAAGCTTTCTTT.